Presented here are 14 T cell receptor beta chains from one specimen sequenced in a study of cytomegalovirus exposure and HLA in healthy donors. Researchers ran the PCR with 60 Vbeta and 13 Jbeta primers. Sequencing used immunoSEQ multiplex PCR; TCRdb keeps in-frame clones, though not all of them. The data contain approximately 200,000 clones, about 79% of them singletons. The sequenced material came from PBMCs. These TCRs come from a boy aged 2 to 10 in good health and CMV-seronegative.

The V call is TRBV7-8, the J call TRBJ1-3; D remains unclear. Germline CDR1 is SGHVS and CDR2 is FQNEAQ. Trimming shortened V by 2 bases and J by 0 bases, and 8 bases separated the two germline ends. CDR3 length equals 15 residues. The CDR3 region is CASSLWTISGNTIYF. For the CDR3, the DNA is TGTGCCAGCAGCTTATGGACTATCTCTGGAAACACCATATATTTT.

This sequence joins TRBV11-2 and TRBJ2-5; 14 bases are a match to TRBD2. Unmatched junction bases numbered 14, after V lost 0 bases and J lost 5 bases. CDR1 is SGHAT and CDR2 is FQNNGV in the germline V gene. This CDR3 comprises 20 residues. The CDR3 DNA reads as TGTGCCAGCAGCTTAGACCTCGGGGATGGACTAGCGGGGGGTTGGGAGACCCAGTACTTC. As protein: CASSLDLGDGLAGGWETQYF. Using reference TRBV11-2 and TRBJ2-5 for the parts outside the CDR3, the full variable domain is EAGVAQSPRYKIIEKRQSVAFWCNPISGHATLYWYQQILGQGPKLLIQFQNNGVVDDSQLPKDRFSAERLKGVDSTLKIQPAKLEDSAVYLCASSLDLGDGLAGGWETQYFGPGTRLLVL.

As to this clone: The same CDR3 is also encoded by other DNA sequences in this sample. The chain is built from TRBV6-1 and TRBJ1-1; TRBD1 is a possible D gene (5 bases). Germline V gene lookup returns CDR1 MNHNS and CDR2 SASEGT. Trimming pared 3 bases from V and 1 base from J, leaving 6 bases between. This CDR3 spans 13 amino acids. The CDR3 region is CASSDQGNTEAFF. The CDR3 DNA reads TGTGCCAGCAGTGATCAGGGGAACACTGAAGCTTTCTTT.

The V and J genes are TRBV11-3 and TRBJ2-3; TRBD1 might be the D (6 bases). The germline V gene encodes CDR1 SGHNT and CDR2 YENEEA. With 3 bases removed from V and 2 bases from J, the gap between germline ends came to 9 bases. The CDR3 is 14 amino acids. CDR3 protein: CASSFDRYTDTQYF. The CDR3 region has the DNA TGTGCCAGCAGCTTCGACAGGTACACAGATACGCAGTATTTT.

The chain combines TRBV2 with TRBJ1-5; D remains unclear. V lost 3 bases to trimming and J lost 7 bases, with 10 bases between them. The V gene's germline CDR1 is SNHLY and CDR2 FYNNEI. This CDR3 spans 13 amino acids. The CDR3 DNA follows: TGTGCCAGCAGTGACAATGGCGGGCAGCCCCAGCATTTT. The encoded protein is CASSDNGGQPQHF.

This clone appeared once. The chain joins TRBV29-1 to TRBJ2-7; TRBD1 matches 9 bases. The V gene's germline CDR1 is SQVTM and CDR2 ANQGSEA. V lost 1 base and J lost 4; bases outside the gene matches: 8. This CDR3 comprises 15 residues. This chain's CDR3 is CSVEGPVDRGYEQYF. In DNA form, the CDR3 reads TGCAGCGTTGAAGGCCCGGTTGACAGGGGGTACGAGCAGTACTTC.

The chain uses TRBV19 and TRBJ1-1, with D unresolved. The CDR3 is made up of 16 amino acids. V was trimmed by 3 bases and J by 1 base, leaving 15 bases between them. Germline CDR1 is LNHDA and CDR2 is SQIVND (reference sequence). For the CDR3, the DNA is TGTGCCAGTAGTATGGCCACTTCACAGAAGAACACTGAAGCTTTCTTT. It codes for CASSMATSQKNTEAFF.

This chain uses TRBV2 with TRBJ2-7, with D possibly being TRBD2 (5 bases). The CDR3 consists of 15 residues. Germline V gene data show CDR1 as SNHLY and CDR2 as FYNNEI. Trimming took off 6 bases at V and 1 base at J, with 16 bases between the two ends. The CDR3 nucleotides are TGTGCCAGCAGAGCCCGGGGTCTCCTGTCCTACGAGCAGTACTTC. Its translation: CASRARGLLSYEQYF.

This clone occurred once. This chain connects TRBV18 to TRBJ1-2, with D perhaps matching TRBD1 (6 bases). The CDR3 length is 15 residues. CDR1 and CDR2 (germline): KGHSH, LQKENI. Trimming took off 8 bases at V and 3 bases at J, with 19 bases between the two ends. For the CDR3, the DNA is TGTGCCAGCCTGTCGGGCAGGGGAAAGGACTATGGCTACACCTTC. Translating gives CASLSGRGKDYGYTF.

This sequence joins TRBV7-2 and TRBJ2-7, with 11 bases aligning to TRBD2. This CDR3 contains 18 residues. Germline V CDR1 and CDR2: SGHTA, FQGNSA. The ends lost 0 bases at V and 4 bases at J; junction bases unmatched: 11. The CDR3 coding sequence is TGTGCCAGCAGCTTAGCGCATTCTAGCGGGGGGCCGGTTTACGAGCAGTACTTC. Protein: CASSLAHSSGGPVYEQYF.

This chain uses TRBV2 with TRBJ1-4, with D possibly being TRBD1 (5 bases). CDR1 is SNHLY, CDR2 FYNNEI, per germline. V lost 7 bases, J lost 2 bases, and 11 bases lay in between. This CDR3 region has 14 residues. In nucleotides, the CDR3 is TGTGCCAGCACGTTCCAGGGTACTAATGAAAAACTGTTTTTT. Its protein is CASTFQGTNEKLFF.

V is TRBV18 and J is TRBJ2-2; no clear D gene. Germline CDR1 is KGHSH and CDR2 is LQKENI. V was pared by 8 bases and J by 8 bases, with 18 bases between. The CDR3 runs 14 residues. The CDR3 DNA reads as TGTGCCAGCACCCCCGGTCCGCCGCTTGGGGAGCTGTTTTTT. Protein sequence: CASTPGPPLGELFF. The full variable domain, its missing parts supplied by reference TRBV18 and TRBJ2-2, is NAGVMQNPRHLVRRRGQEARLRCSPMKGHSHVYWYRQLPEEGLKFMVYLQKENIIDESGMPKERFSAEFPKEGPSILRIQQVVRGDSAAYFCASTPGPPLGELFFGEGSRLTVL.

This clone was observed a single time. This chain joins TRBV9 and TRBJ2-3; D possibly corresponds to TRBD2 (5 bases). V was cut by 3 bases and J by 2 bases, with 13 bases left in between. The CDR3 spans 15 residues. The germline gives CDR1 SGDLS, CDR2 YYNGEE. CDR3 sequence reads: CASSGIGVNTDTQYF. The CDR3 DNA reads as TGTGCCAGCAGCGGCATCGGGGTAAACACAGATACGCAGTATTTT. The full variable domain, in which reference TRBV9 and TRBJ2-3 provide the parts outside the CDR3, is DSGVTQTPKHLITATGQRVTLRCSPRSGDLSVYWYQQSLDQGLQFLIQYYNGEERAKGNILERFSAQQFPDLHSELNLSSLELGDSALYFCASSGIGVNTDTQYFGPGTRLTVL.

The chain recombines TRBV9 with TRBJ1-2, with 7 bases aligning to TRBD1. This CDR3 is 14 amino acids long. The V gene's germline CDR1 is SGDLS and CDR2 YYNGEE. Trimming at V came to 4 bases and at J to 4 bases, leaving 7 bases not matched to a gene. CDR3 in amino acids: CASSPRQGSYGYTF. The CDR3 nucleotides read TGTGCCAGCAGCCCCCGACAGGGAAGCTATGGCTACACCTTC.